This T cell receptor beta chain was found in a study of long-term antiretroviral therapy in people with HIV. Of note for this clone: Antigen unknown.

At the survey level, the v3.0 immunoSEQ assay was run. The protocol was immunoSEQ multiplex PCR, while the TCRdb copy is restricted to in-frame clones and leaves out a portion. The table shows roughly 28,000 clones, with roughly 88% occurring only once. The study, taken as a whole, reports: ART was followed by higher diversity that remained below transplant donor controls. Missing from the dataset were any data on ART adherence, viral resistance or therapy changes. Repertoires with HIV possessed tighter CDR3 length spans than those of controls.

CDR3 length: 17 residues. V lost 7 bases to trimming and J lost 5 bases, with 24 bases between them. Per germline, CDR1 MDHEN and CDR2 SYDVKM. The sequence derives from a woman between 18 and 30 years old with HIV. The gene calls are TRBV28 and TRBJ2-1, with TRBD2 as a possible D gene (5 bases). The specimen comprised unsorted PBMCs, sampled 0.5 years after starting antiretroviral therapy. The chain's CDR3 is CASTIDPRTSRNNEQFF. The CDR3 DNA follows: TGTGCCAGCACCATAGACCCGCGGACTTCTCGGAACAATGAGCAGTTCTTC.